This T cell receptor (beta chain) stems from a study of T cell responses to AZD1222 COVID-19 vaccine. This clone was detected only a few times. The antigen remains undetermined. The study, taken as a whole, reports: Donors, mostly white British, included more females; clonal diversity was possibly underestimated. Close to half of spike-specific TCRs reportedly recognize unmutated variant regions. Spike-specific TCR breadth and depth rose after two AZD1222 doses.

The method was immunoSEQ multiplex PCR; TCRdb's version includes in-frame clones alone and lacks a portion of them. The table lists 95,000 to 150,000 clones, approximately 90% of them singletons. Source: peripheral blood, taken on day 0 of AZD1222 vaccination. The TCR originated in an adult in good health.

CDR3 DNA sequence: TGTGCCAGCAGTGGCGTGGGACAGGGTGTTCAGCCCCAGCATTTT. Translating gives CASSGVGQGVQPQHF. The V gene is TRBV27, the J gene TRBJ1-5, with 9 bases identical to TRBD1. V shed 5 bases, J shed 6 bases, and the junction held 8 bases outside the gene matches. This CDR3 region has 15 residues. Looked up from germline, CDR1 is MNHEY and CDR2 is SMNVEV (reference sequence).